This T cell receptor (beta chain) came from a study of ipilimumab plus nivolumab after autologous stem cell transplantation. Study-wide context: Both relapsed and primary refractory DLBCL were included.

Ipilimumab, 1 mg/kg, started 14 to 28 days after autologous transplant. Dosing: nivolumab 3 mg/kg IV, weeks 1, 4, 7, 10, then every two weeks to week 26. This clone was detected once. The method was immunoSEQ multiplex PCR; TCRdb's version includes in-frame clones alone and lacks a portion of them. The top ten hold 10% of the sample, which has about 15,000 clones, about 80% seen once. This CDR3 contains 14 residues. The V gene lost 4 bases and the J gene lost 1 base, with 7 bases spanning the gap. Germline CDR1 MNHNS, CDR2 SASEGT. The rearrangement uses TRBV6-1 and TRBJ2-2; D is possibly TRBD2 (5 bases). The specimen was PBMCs, collected in a trial of ipilimumab plus nivolumab as post-transplant consolidation. The receptor was derived from a male donor with diffuse large B-cell lymphoma. The CDR3 bases are TGTGCCAGCAGTGCCGGACTGAACACCGGGGAGCTGTTTTTT. Translated, it gives CASSAGLNTGELFF.